This T cell receptor (beta chain) was obtained from a study of blood T cell repertoires in COVID-19. Sequencing used immunoSEQ multiplex PCR; TCRdb keeps in-frame clones, though not all of them. The profile shows tens of thousands of clones, over 80% of them singletons. Per germline, CDR1 MDHEN and CDR2 SYDVKM. Germline trimming cut 7 bases from V and 6 bases from J; bases unmatched to any gene: 8. This CDR3 spans 14 amino acids. What was sequenced was peripheral blood. The V gene is TRBV28, the J gene TRBJ2-5; 10 positions agree with TRBD2. This TCR was recovered from a human donor in a cohort sampled during active COVID-19. The CDR3 nucleotides are TGTGCCAGCACCACGGGGACTAGCGCCCAGACCCAGTACTTC. Its translation: CASTTGTSAQTQYF.